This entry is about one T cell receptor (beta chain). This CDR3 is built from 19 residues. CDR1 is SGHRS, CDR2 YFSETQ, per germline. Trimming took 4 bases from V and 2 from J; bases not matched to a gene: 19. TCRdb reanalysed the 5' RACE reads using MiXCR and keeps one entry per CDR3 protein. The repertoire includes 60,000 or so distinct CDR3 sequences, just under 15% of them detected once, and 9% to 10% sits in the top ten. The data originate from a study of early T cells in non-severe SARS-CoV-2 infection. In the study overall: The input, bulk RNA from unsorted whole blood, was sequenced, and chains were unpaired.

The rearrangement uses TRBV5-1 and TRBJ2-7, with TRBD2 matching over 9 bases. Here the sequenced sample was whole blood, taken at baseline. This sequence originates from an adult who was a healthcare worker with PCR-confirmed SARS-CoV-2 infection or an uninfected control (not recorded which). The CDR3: CASSPRGNSGSGETYEQYF. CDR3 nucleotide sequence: TGCGCCAGCAGCCCCCGAGGTAATAGCGGGAGTGGTGAAACCTACGAGCAGTACTTC.